This entry is about one T cell receptor (beta chain). The antigen is not known. The data stem from a study of shared clonotypes between healthy human individuals. Study-wide context: For every donor, three CD4 naive, three CD4 memory, two CD8 naive and one CD8 memory plates were used.

Sequenced by immunoSEQ multiplex PCR; TCRdb stores in-frame clones only, minus some. This sample carries about 1.5 million clones, under 99% of them seen once, and the ten largest clones take 0.4% to 0.55%. General study points: Incompleteness in sorted-subset sequencing, despite large depth, was shown by rarefaction. When naive CD4 clonotypes were compared across a few donors, 4% to 6.5% were shared. Estimated clonotype richness was generally higher in naive than memory subsets.

This CDR3 has 17 amino acids. The J segment lost 2 bases and the V segment lost 0 bases, leaving 8 bases of the junction unmatched. Germline V CDR1 and CDR2: SGDLS, YYNGEE. This clonotype originated in a man aged 25 to 45 in good health. Sequencing used naive CD4+ T cells sorted from blood. Subset of the sample: CD45RA+ positively selected. The chain carries TRBV9 and TRBJ2-3, with 8 nucleotides matching TRBD2. CDR3 amino acids: CASSVAPGGENTDTQYF. The DNA for the CDR3 is TGTGCCAGCAGCGTAGCCCCGGGAGGGGAAAACACAGATACGCAGTATTTT.